The TCR beta chain under discussion was sequenced for a study of STAT3 mutations in large granular lymphocyte leukemia. Comments on this clone: Its antigen is undetermined.

Approximately 40,000 productive templates were obtained per sample on average. Clones were sequenced by immunoSEQ multiplex PCR, and TCRdb holds only the in-frame ones, with some missing. The top ten clones hold 8.7% of a sample with about 15,000 clones, about 90% of them seen once. Study-level results: Samples missed the first appearance of the clone. At least one immunodominant TCR beta clonotype appeared in every T-cell large granular lymphocyte leukemia patient. Some patients had persisting codominant clonotypes that could mask small clones.

Input material: peripheral blood mononuclear cells. This clonotype originated in a woman aged 45-60 years with T-cell large granular lymphocyte leukemia. Some clones in this sample may be carry-over from other donors' samples.

CDR3 bases: TGTGCCAGTACCGGCACACACTCATTAGGACGGTGGGAGACCCAGTACTTC. It codes for CASTGTHSLGRWETQYF. The V call is TRBV19, the J call TRBJ2-5; D uncertain. There are 17 residues in the CDR3. The V end lost 7 bases, the J end lost 5 bases, and 26 bases lay between the germline ends. CDR1 and CDR2 from the germline V gene are LNHDA and SQIVND (reference sequence).